This TCR beta chain was sequenced in a study of blood T cell repertoires in COVID-19. About the research overall: The cDNA or gDNA used as material had been derived from T cells, B-cell-depleted T cells, or PBMCs.

Participants spanned ages about 18 to 89 years and resided in about two dozen US areas. TCRdb keeps only in-frame clones here, not all; method: immunoSEQ multiplex PCR. The top ten hold approximately 3.8% of the sample, which has a few hundred thousand clones, approximately 92% seen once. J lost 7 bases, V lost 1 base, and 7 bases had no gene match. Per the germline V gene, CDR1 is SGHVS and CDR2 is FQNEAQ. The CDR3 extends over 16 amino acids. The chain links TRBV7-8 to TRBJ1-2; 12 bases align to TRBD1. The sequence came from a woman aged 18-35 years in a cohort exposed to, infected with or recovered from COVID-19 (not recorded which). Sequencing was done on a sample of PBMCs or T cells enriched from blood (not recorded which). CDR3 bases: TGTGCCAGCAGCTTAGATGATGGGACAGGGGGCCTTGGCTACACCTTC. As protein: CASSLDDGTGGLGYTF.